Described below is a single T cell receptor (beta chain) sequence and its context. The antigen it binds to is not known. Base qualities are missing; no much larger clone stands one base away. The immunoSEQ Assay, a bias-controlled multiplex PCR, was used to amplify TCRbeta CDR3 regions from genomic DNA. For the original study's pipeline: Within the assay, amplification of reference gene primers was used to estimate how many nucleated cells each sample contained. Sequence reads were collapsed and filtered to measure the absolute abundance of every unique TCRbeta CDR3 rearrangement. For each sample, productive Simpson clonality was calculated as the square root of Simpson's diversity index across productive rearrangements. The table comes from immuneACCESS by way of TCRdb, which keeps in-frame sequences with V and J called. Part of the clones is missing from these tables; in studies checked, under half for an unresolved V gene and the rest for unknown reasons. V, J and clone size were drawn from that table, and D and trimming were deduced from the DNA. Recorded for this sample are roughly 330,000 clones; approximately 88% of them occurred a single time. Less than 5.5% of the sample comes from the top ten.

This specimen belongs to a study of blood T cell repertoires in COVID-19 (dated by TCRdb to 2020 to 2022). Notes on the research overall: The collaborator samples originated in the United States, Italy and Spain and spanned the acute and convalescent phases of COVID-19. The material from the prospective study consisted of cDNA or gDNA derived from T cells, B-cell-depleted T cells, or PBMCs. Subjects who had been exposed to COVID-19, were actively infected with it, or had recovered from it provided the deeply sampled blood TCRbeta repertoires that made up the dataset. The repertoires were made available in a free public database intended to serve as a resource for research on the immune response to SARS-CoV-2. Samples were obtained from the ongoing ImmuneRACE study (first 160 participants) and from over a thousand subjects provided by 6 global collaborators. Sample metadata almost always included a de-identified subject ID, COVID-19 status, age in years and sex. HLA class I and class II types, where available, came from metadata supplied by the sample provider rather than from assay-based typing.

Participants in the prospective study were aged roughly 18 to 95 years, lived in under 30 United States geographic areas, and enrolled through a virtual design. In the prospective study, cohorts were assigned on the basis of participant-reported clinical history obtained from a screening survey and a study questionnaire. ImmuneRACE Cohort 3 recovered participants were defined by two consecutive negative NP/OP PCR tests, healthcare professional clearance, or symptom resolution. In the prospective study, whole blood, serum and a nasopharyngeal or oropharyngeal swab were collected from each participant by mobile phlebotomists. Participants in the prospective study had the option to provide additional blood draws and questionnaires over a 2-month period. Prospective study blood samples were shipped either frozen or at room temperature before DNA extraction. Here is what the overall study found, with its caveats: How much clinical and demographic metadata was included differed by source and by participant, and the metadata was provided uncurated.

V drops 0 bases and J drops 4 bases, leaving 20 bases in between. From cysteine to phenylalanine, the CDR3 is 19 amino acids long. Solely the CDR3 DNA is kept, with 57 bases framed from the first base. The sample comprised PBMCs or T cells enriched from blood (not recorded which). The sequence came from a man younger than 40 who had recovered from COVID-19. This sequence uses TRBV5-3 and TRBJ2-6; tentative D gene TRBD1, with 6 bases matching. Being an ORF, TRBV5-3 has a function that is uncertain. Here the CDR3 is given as CARSLGGPPGEKGANVLTF. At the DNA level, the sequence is TGTGCCAGAAGCTTGGGGGGGCCACCCGGGGAGAAGGGGGCCAACGTCCTGACTTTC.